This T cell receptor (beta chain) was identified during a study of identical twins. General study findings and limits: Part of the zero-insertion signal could reflect confounding by invariant MAIT and iNKT cells.

cDNA molecules carried unique molecular identifiers, and template switching added a universal primer site. TCRdb reanalysed the 5' RACE reads using MiXCR and keeps one entry per CDR3 protein. The table lists under 1 million distinct CDR3 sequences, 9% to 15% of them singletons. All of the donors were Caucasians in good health. This clonotype has more than one count but fewer than ten. Antigen: not known. CDR1 and CDR2 (germline): MDHEN, SYDVKM. This CDR3 has 16 residues. V lost 6 bases and J lost 2; bases outside the gene matches: 3. A further study also used this sample, focusing on yellow fever vaccine responses in identical twins.

The sequence came from a woman under 30 in good health. The sequencing sample was made of PBMCs. This chain connects TRBV28 to TRBJ2-1, with 14 bases matching TRBD2. In DNA, the CDR3 is TGTGCCAGCAGACCGACTAGCGGGAGGGCCTACAATGAGCAGTTCTTC. Residues: CASRPTSGRAYNEQFF.